A single sample is the source of the 13 T cell receptor beta chains below, sequenced in a study of blood T cell repertoires in COVID-19. Only in-frame clones appear in the TCRdb table, and some are missing; sequencing was by immunoSEQ multiplex PCR. The sample comprises roughly 180,000 clones, around four fifths of which are singletons, and around 4.3% rests with the top ten. Sequenced: PBMCs or T cells enriched from blood (not recorded which). These receptors came from a woman aged 50 to 60 who had recovered from COVID-19.

This clone was counted only a few times. The chain joins TRBV7-9 to TRBJ1-1, with D possibly being TRBD1 (5 bases). Germline values: CDR1 SEHNR, CDR2 FQNEAQ (reference sequence). The CDR3 runs to 13 residues. Deletions cut 2 bases from V and 1 base from J, with 5 bases between. The CDR3 is CASSLQGNTEAFF. As DNA, the CDR3 is TGTGCCAGCAGCTTACAGGGGAACACTGAAGCTTTCTTT.

The chain joins TRBV3-1 (or the pseudogene TRBV3-2) to TRBJ1-2, with 9 positions matching TRBD1. The CDR3 has 14 residues. The germline CDR1 and CDR2 sequences are LGHDT and YNNKEL (reference sequence). V dropped 4 bases and J dropped 3; count of bases not matched to a gene: 3. The CDR3 is CASSLRTGDYGYTF. The CDR3 region has the DNA TGTGCCAGCAGCCTCCGGACAGGGGACTATGGCTACACCTTC.

In DNA form, the CDR3 reads TGTGCCAGCAGCCTCGACAGGGTGGGCGAAAAACTGTTTTTT. It translates to CASSLDRVGEKLFF. The V gene is TRBV7-2, the J gene TRBJ1-4, with 7 bases matching TRBD1. Trimming at V came to 5 bases and at J to 8 bases, leaving 8 bases not matched to a gene. This CDR3 region has 14 residues. The germline V gene encodes CDR1 SGHTA and CDR2 FQGNSA.

This clone was seen only a few times. The chain is built from TRBV28 and TRBJ1-2; tentatively, D is TRBD1 (6 bases). Between the trimmed V and J ends, which lost 2 bases and 4 bases, there was a span of 14 bases. This CDR3 has 15 residues. Germline V gene sequence: CDR1 MDHEN, CDR2 SYDVKM. CDR3 loop: CASSLPTTGSYGYTF. The CDR3 region has the DNA TGTGCCAGCAGTTTACCTACTACAGGGTCCTATGGCTACACCTTC.

This clone was seen a handful of times. V is TRBV7-9 and J is TRBJ2-2, with D possibly TRBD2 on 7 matching bases. CDR1 SEHNR and CDR2 FQNEAQ come from the germline V gene (reference sequence). This CDR3 spans 14 amino acids. The V end lost 2 bases, the J end lost 9 bases, and 13 bases lay between the germline ends. The CDR3 DNA reads TGTGCCAGCAGCTTAAGCCCGGGGGGCCGGGAGCTGTTTTTT. It specifies CASSLSPGGRELFF. Using reference TRBV7-9 and TRBJ2-2 for the parts outside the CDR3, the full variable domain is DTGVSQNPRHKITKRGQNVTFRCDPISEHNRLYWYRQTLGQGPEFLTYFQNEAQLEKSRLLSDRFSAERPKGSFSTLEIQRTEQGDSAMYLCASSLSPGGRELFFGEGSRLTVL.

This chain joins TRBV28 and TRBJ1-6; 8 bases line up with TRBD1. V lost 2 bases, J lost 3 bases, and 3 bases stayed unmatched. Per the germline V gene, CDR1 is MDHEN and CDR2 is SYDVKM. The CDR3 extends over 16 amino acids. The CDR3 is CASSLAGGFYNSPLHF. The CDR3 DNA follows: TGTGCCAGCAGTTTAGCAGGGGGCTTCTATAATTCACCCCTCCACTTT.

V and J are TRBV4-2 and TRBJ1-1; 9 bases line up with TRBD1. CDR1 and CDR2 (germline): LGHNA, YNFKEQ. V lost 2 bases, J lost 4 bases, and 8 bases stayed unmatched. The CDR3 covers 16 residues. As DNA, the CDR3 is TGTGCCAGCAGCCAATTCGACAGGGGGGTGGGCACTGAAGCTTTCTTT. This codes for CASSQFDRGVGTEAFF.

The chain recombines TRBV5-1 with TRBJ2-2; 9 bases map to TRBD1. The V gene end was trimmed by 4 bases and the J gene end by 1 base; junction bases not matched to a gene: 5. This CDR3 spans 16 amino acids. The germline gives CDR1 SGHRS, CDR2 YFSETQ. The CDR3 DNA reads as TGCGCCAGCAGCCTGGGGGACAGGGTGAACACCGGGGAGCTGTTTTTT. Its translation is CASSLGDRVNTGELFF.

This clone was seen a handful of times. The V and J genes are TRBV29-1 and TRBJ2-3; D gene ambiguous. The germline V gene encodes CDR1 SQVTM and CDR2 ANQGSEA. The V and J ends lost 3 bases and 2 bases respectively, with 12 bases between them. The CDR3 sequence is 14 residues long. CDR3 nucleotide sequence: TGCAGCGTTGAGGGCGTTCGATCCACAGATACGCAGTATTTT. Its protein product is CSVEGVRSTDTQYF.

This chain uses TRBV6-5 with TRBJ2-1, with D possibly being TRBD2 (5 bases). Trimming took off 2 bases at V and 6 bases at J, with 17 bases between the two ends. CDR1 and CDR2 (germline): MNHEY, SVGAGI. CDR3 length: 16 amino acids. CDR3 nucleotide sequence: TGTGCCAGCAGTTACGGTCTTAGGACTTCCAGCAATGAGCAGTTCTTC. As protein: CASSYGLRTSSNEQFF.

CDR3: CASSLSRAPSPLHF. As DNA, the CDR3 is TGTGCCAGCAGTTTGTCCAGGGCCCCTTCACCCCTCCACTTT. The chain is built from TRBV27 and TRBJ1-6; D perhaps matches TRBD1 (5 bases). The CDR3 is 14 residues long. The germline gives CDR1 MNHEY, CDR2 SMNVEV (reference sequence). Trimming left V 3 bases short and J 9 bases short, with 12 bases between.

The gene calls are TRBV6-5 and TRBJ1-2, with D tentatively TRBD1 (6 bases). This CDR3 comprises 12 residues. With 11 bases removed from V and 4 bases from J, the gap between germline ends came to 14 bases. CDR1 and CDR2 from the germline V gene are MNHEY and SVGAGI. The chain's CDR3 is CAARDTSYGYTF. In nucleotides, the CDR3 is TGTGCCGCACGGGACACTTCCTATGGCTACACCTTC.

This clone was recorded at least ten times. The CDR3 protein is CASTDSDRSLNNEQFF. CDR3 nucleotide sequence: TGCGCCAGCACCGATTCTGACAGGTCTCTCAACAATGAGCAGTTCTTC. V and J are TRBV5-1 and TRBJ2-1, with a tentative D call TRBD1 (6 bases). Trimming took 6 bases from V and 5 from J, leaving 21 bases between them. CDR3 length: 16 residues. Germline V gene data show CDR1 as SGHRS and CDR2 as YFSETQ.